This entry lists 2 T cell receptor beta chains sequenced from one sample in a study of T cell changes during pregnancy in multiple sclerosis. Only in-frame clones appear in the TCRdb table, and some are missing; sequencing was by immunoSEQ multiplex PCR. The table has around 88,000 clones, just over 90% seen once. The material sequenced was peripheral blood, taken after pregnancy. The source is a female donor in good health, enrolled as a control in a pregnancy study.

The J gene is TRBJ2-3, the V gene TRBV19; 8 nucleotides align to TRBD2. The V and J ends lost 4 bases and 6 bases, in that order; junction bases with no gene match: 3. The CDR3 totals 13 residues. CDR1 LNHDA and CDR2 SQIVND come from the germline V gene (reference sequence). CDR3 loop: CASSRVAGDTQYF. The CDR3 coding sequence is TGTGCCAGTAGTAGGGTAGCGGGGGATACGCAGTATTTT. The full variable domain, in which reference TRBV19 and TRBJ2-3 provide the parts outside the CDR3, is DGGITQSPKYLFRKEGQNVTLSCEQNLNHDAMYWYRQDPGQGLRLIYYSQIVNDFQKGDIAEGYSVSREKKESFPLTVTSAQKNPTAFYLCASSRVAGDTQYFGPGTRLTVL.

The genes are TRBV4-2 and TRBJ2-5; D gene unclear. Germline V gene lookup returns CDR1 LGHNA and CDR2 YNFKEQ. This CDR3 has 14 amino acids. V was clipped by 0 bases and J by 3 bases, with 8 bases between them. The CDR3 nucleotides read TGTGCCAGCAGCCAAGATTACACCAAAGAGACCCAGTACTTC. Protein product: CASSQDYTKETQYF.